These T cell receptor beta chains were read from a single sample in a study of beta chain features in type 1 diabetes. Produced via immunoSEQ multiplex PCR; TCRdb's table is partial and in-frame only. The table lists around 280,000 clones, about 15% of them singletons, with 0.015% in the top ten. Sequencing was carried out using naive CD4+ T cells from blood. The receptors shown here come from a man between 18 and 29 years old with type 1 diabetes. Each CDR3 is given with its conserved first and last residue. The D gene is left open where the match is weak. Part of the rows lack a size; the others show once, few, many or a class for expanded clones.

j_gene,abundance,d_gene,v_gene,CDR3aa,CDR3nt
TRBJ1-2,-,-,TRBV9,CASSVAPQGGYTF,TGTGCCAGCAGCGTAGCCCCCCAGGGAGGCTACACCTTC
TRBJ1-1,-,TRBD1,TRBV18,CASSPMGQGDEAFF,TGTGCCAGCTCACCGATGGGACAGGGCGATGAAGCTTTCTTT
TRBJ2-5,few,TRBD2,TRBV25-1,CASSEFGTSGGFETQYF,TGTGCCAGCAGTGAATTCGGGACTAGCGGGGGATTTGAGACCCAGTACTTC
TRBJ2-7,few,TRBD1,TRBV7-2,CASTVTGGFYEQYF,TGTGCCAGCACCGTGACAGGGGGCTTCTACGAGCAGTACTTC
TRBJ2-1,few,TRBD2,TRBV5-1,CASSLDRGGSYNEQFF,TGCGCCAGCAGCTTGGACCGGGGGGGGTCCTACAATGAGCAGTTCTTC
TRBJ2-7,once,-,TRBV10-2,CASSEQLALEQYF,TGCGCCAGCAGTGAACAACTAGCACTCGAGCAGTACTTC
TRBJ1-5,few,TRBD1,TRBV30,CAWSGTGGSNQPQHF,TGTGCCTGGAGCGGGACAGGAGGAAGCAATCAGCCCCAGCATTTT
TRBJ2-7,-,TRBD2,TRBV11-2,CASSPAGDEQYF,TGTGCCAGCAGCCCCGCGGGGGACGAGCAGTACTTC
TRBJ2-1,-,TRBD2,TRBV9,CASSTDGLAGGTYNEQFF,TGTGCCAGCAGCACCGACGGACTAGCGGGAGGAACCTACAATGAGCAGTTCTTC
TRBJ2-7,-,TRBD2,TRBV15,CATSRGITSGGYEQYF,TGTGCCACCAGCAGAGGGATAACTAGCGGGGGGTACGAGCAGTACTTC
TRBJ2-7,few,TRBD2,TRBV11-2,CASSLPLSLAGGLSYEQYF,TGTGCCAGCAGCTTACCTTTGTCCTTAGCGGGGGGCCTCTCCTACGAGCAGTACTTC
TRBJ2-1,-,-,TRBV18,CASSPGSPASYNEQFF,TGTGCCAGCTCACCAGGGTCACCCGCTAGTTACAATGAGCAGTTCTTC
TRBJ2-3,-,TRBD1,TRBV7-9,CASSSRDRGPDTQYF,TGTGCCAGCAGCTCCCGGGACAGGGGACCAGATACGCAGTATTTT
TRBJ1-2,few,-,TRBV25-1,CASSEFRGGYTF,TGTGCCAGCAGTGAATTCAGGGGTGGCTACACCTTC
TRBJ2-1,few,-,TRBV5-1,CASSRIMGGGNNEQFF,TGCGCCAGCAGCAGAATAATGGGGGGAGGCAACAATGAGCAGTTCTTC
TRBJ1-4,-,-,TRBV28,CASSRVDEKLFF,TGTGCCAGCAGCAGGGTGGATGAAAAACTGTTTTTT
TRBJ2-2,-,TRBD2,TRBV9,CASSVGETSGVTGELFF,TGTGCCAGCAGCGTAGGTGAAACTAGCGGGGTGACCGGGGAGCTGTTTTTT
TRBJ1-2,few,TRBD1,TRBV11-2,CASSSGLAGGGGYTF,TGTGCCAGCAGCTCAGGGCTGGCAGGGGGCGGGGGCTACACCTTC
TRBJ2-7,-,TRBD1,TRBV25-1,CASSRGHEQYF,TGTGCCAGCAGCAGGGGGCACGAGCAGTACTTC
TRBJ2-6,few,-,TRBV5-1,CASGVVGQSTSGANVLTF,TGCGCCAGCGGTGTTGTAGGACAGTCGACCTCTGGGGCCAACGTCCTGACTTTC
TRBJ1-4,-,TRBD1,TRBV18,CASSRGQANEKLFF,TGTGCCAGCTCACGGGGACAGGCTAATGAAAAACTGTTTTTT
TRBJ1-2,few,-,TRBV29-1,CSVEVVGGTSYGYTF,TGCAGCGTTGAAGTAGTAGGAGGGACCTCCTATGGCTACACCTTC
TRBJ2-7,few,-,TRBV5-1,CASSMGTGFLDEQYF,TGCGCCAGCAGCATGGGAACAGGGTTTCTCGACGAGCAGTACTTC
TRBJ1-6,few,-,TRBV2,CASGRQASPLHF,TGTGCCAGCGGGAGACAAGCTTCACCCCTCCACTTT
TRBJ1-2,-,-,TRBV2,CASTLQVGGYGYTF,TGTGCCAGCACGTTACAGGTCGGGGGCTATGGCTACACCTTC
TRBJ2-1,few,TRBD2,TRBV29-1,CSVEGLAGVRNEQFF,TGCAGCGTTGAAGGACTAGCGGGGGTGCGCAATGAGCAGTTCTTC
TRBJ1-1,few,-,TRBV28,CASSFMTEAFF,TGTGCCAGCAGTTTTATGACTGAAGCTTTCTTT
TRBJ2-7,few,-,TRBV30,CAWSDNTGFKQYF,TGTGCCTGGAGTGATAATACAGGGTTCAAGCAGTACTTC
TRBJ2-5,-,-,TRBV11-2,CASSFGASGGIRSRETQYF,TGTGCCAGCAGCTTTGGGGCCAGTGGAGGGATTCGTTCACGAGAGACCCAGTACTTC
TRBJ2-5,-,TRBD2,TRBV27,CASSFQRGGQETQYF,TGTGCCAGCAGTTTCCAGCGGGGGGGGCAAGAGACCCAGTACTTC
TRBJ1-1,-,TRBD1,TRBV29-1,CSVEASRDRGRSTEAFF,TGCAGCGTTGAAGCGTCCCGGGACAGGGGGCGTAGCACTGAAGCTTTCTTT
TRBJ2-5,-,-,TRBV5-1,CASSSSLLRGTAQYF,TGCGCCAGCAGCTCTTCCCTGCTCCGGGGGACAGCGCAGTACTTC
TRBJ2-2,few,TRBD1,TRBV14,CAITEPFYRGSTGELFF,TGTGCCATCACTGAACCATTCTACAGGGGGAGCACCGGGGAGCTGTTTTTT
TRBJ2-7,-,TRBD2,TRBV23-1,CASSQGTRSLYEQYF,TGCGCCAGCAGTCAAGGGACTAGGTCCCTCTACGAGCAGTACTTC
TRBJ2-3,few,-,TRBV9,CASSVGQGRPTDTQYF,TGTGCCAGCAGCGTAGGGCAGGGTCGACCCACAGATACGCAGTATTTT
TRBJ2-7,once,TRBD1,TRBV2,CASCTLGQGMTSYEQYF,TGTGCCAGCTGTACACTGGGACAGGGTATGACGTCCTACGAGCAGTACTTC
TRBJ2-1,-,-,TRBV11-2,CASSVGRAHEQFF,TGTGCCAGCAGCGTTGGCAGGGCCCATGAGCAGTTCTTC
TRBJ2-1,few,-,TRBV5-1,CASSFSGGEQFF,TGCGCCAGCAGCTTTAGCGGCGGTGAGCAGTTCTTC
TRBJ1-2,-,-,TRBV21-1,CASSKERGRYGYTF,TGTGCCAGCAGCAAAGAACGGGGAAGATATGGCTACACCTTC
TRBJ1-5,few,TRBD1,TRBV5-1,CASSTGTGGYPQPQHF,TGCGCCAGCAGCACCGGGACAGGGGGCTACCCTCAGCCCCAGCATTTT
TRBJ2-2,-,-,TRBV11-3,CASSLAEENTGELFF,TGTGCCAGCAGCTTAGCGGAGGAAAACACCGGGGAGCTGTTTTTT
TRBJ2-5,-,-,TRBV14,CASSQRRETQYF,TGTGCCAGCAGCCAACGTCGGGAGACCCAGTACTTC
TRBJ2-7,-,TRBD2,TRBV4-1,CASSQGTSPMPGEQYF,TGCGCCAGCAGCCAAGGGACTAGCCCCATGCCAGGGGAGCAGTACTTC
TRBJ1-2,-,-,TRBV28,CASSFGTTAYGYTF,TGTGCCAGCAGTTTCGGGACAACCGCCTATGGCTACACCTTC
TRBJ1-5,-,-,TRBV7-9,CASASRGQPQHF,TGTGCCAGCGCGAGCAGGGGTCAGCCCCAGCATTTT
TRBJ2-3,few,-,TRBV5-6,CASSFLDTQYF,TGTGCCAGCAGCTTCTTAGATACGCAGTATTTT
TRBJ1-5,few,TRBD1,TRBV19,CARRTGYQPQHF,TGTGCCAGACGGACAGGGTATCAGCCCCAGCATTTT
TRBJ2-7,-,-,TRBV28,CASTLGGGNLLYEQYF,TGTGCCAGCACGTTGGGAGGGGGAAACCTACTCTACGAGCAGTACTTC
TRBJ1-5,-,TRBD1,TRBV28,CASSGGQGFSQPQHF,TGTGCCAGCAGCGGCGGACAGGGGTTTTCTCAGCCCCAGCATTTT
TRBJ2-1,-,TRBD2,TRBV28,CASSSTPGTSEHNEQFF,TGTGCCAGCAGTTCCACCCCAGGGACTAGCGAACACAATGAGCAGTTCTTC
TRBJ2-7,-,-,TRBV9,CASSVGEGYEQYF,TGTGCCAGCAGCGTAGGTGAGGGTTACGAGCAGTACTTC
TRBJ1-5,few,-,TRBV4-1,CASSQEAQNNQPQHF,TGCGCCAGCAGCCAAGAGGCACAGAACAATCAGCCCCAGCATTTT